These T cell receptor beta chains were read from a single sample in a study of cytomegalovirus exposure and HLA in healthy donors. This table comes from immunoSEQ multiplex PCR, and its TCRdb copy is limited to in-frame clones, with some not included. The sample holds 200,000 to 250,000 clones, about 77% seen once. Sequenced material: PBMCs. These receptor sequences come from a woman in her 30s in good health and CMV-seronegative. Each CDR3 is given with its conserved first and last residue. A D gene is named only where the DNA matches it firmly. Where a row states a size, it is once, few, many or the class of an expanded clone; other rows omit it.

J	size	D	V	DNA	CDR3
TRBJ2-7	.	TRBD1	TRBV27	TGTGCCAGCAGTCGGACGACAGGGGTAATTAAATACGAGCAGTACTTC	CASSRTTGVIKYEQYF
TRBJ2-5	.	TRBD1	TRBV9	TGTGCCAGCAGCGCGGAACAGGGGGCGGCGGAGACCCAGTACTTC	CASSAEQGAAETQYF
TRBJ2-7	.	TRBD2	TRBV5-1	TGCGCCAGCAGCATAGGCGGGGGACCTCAAGAGCAGTACTTC	CASSIGGGPQEQYF
TRBJ2-1	.	TRBD1	TRBV7-2	TGTGCCAGCAGCCCCCAGCGACAGGGTTACTCCTACAATGAGCAGTTCTTC	CASSPQRQGYSYNEQFF
TRBJ1-4	.	.	TRBV2	TGTGCCAGCAGTGAAAGGGGGGGCCTAAAGGTGTTTTTT	CASSERGGLKVFF
TRBJ2-1	.	TRBD2	TRBV6-4	TGTGCCAGCAGTGACGTGGCGGGAGTAAACAATGAGCAGTTCTTC	CASSDVAGVNNEQFF
TRBJ2-6	.	TRBD2	TRBV28	TGTGCCAGCAGTTTATTAGGGAGGGCTGGGGCCAACGTCCTGACTTTC	CASSLLGRAGANVLTF
TRBJ1-6	.	.	TRBV6-6	TGTGCCAGCAGACCCCGAGAGGGCAGATCACCCCTCCACTTT	CASRPREGRSPLHF
TRBJ2-1	.	TRBD2	TRBV10-3	TGTGCCATCAGTGATGACCCGGGACTAGCGGGAGCGTTCGGTGAGCAGTTCTTC	CAISDDPGLAGAFGEQFF
TRBJ2-1	.	.	TRBV29-1	TGCAGCGTTGACCTGGGCAGGGGCCTATACATCGACAATGAGCAGTTCTTC	CSVDLGRGLYIDNEQFF
TRBJ2-7	.	TRBD1	TRBV25-1	TGTGCCAGGTTGGGACAGGGTTTAGTCTACGAGCAGTACTTC	CARLGQGLVYEQYF
TRBJ1-3	few	.	TRBV9	TGTGCCAGCAGCGGTACAGGGCCCTCTGGAAACACCATATATTTT	CASSGTGPSGNTIYF
TRBJ2-2	.	TRBD2	TRBV10-3	TGTGCCATCAGAACCACTCTAGCGGGAGCTACCACCGGGGAGCTGTTTTTT	CAIRTTLAGATTGELFF
TRBJ1-3	.	TRBD1	TRBV9	TGTGCCAGCAGCGCTGACAGGGGCTACTCTGGAAACACCATATATTTT	CASSADRGYSGNTIYF
TRBJ1-1	.	.	TRBV5-4	TGTGCCAGCAGCTTGTTAATGCACGAGAGCACTGAAGCTTTCTTT	CASSLLMHESTEAFF
TRBJ1-2	.	.	TRBV29-1	TGCAGCGTTCCCCAGGGCCTCTATGGCTACACCTTC	CSVPQGLYGYTF
TRBJ2-7	.	TRBD2	TRBV6-1	TGTGCCAGCAGTGAAGGGTTTCCTAGCGGTACTTACGAGCAGTACTTC	CASSEGFPSGTYEQYF
TRBJ1-1	.	TRBD1	TRBV6-5	TGTGCCAGCAATTTTCGGGCCGGGACAGCAGCTTTCTTT	CASNFRAGTAAFF
TRBJ1-2	.	.	TRBV6-5	TGTGCCAGCAGACTAGGGAATGGCTACACCTTC	CASRLGNGYTF
TRBJ1-2	.	.	TRBV30	TGTGCCTGGAGTCGACTCCAGACTAACTATGGCTACACCTTC	CAWSRLQTNYGYTF
TRBJ1-2	few	.	TRBV6-1	TGTGCCAGCAGTGAAGTCCGGGGAGACTATGGCTACCCCTTC	CASSEVRGDYGYPF
TRBJ2-7	.	TRBD1	TRBV5-1	TGCGCCAGCAGCTTTCGGACAGGGACCTACGAGCAGTACTTC	CASSFRTGTYEQYF
TRBJ2-4	.	TRBD1	TRBV6-5	TGTGCCAGCAGTTACAGCCCGACAGGGGGCGAAAACATTCAGTACTTC	CASSYSPTGGENIQYF
TRBJ2-1	.	TRBD2	TRBV4-1	TGCGCCAGCAGCCAATCCAGCGGGAGACCCTACAATGAGCAGTTCTTC	CASSQSSGRPYNEQFF
TRBJ1-1	.	.	TRBV5-1	TGCGCCAGCAGCTTTACAGGGAACACTGAAGCTTTCTTT	CASSFTGNTEAFF
TRBJ2-5	.	.	TRBV9	TGTGCCAGCAGCGGGACAGTACAAGAGACCCAGTACTTC	CASSGTVQETQYF
TRBJ2-3	.	TRBD1	TRBV10-3	TGTGCCATCAGTAGCATGACAGGGCGGTGGGATACGCAGTATTTT	CAISSMTGRWDTQYF
TRBJ1-1	.	.	TRBV6-5	TGTGCCAGCAGGGACCCGGGGTCTCGCACTGAAGCTTTCTTT	CASRDPGSRTEAFF
TRBJ1-1	.	.	TRBV7-8	TGTGCCAGCAGCTTAGCGGGGGCCCCGAACACTGAAGCTTTCTTT	CASSLAGAPNTEAFF